The entry that follows covers one TCR beta chain sequence. Its antigen is still unknown. cDNA prepared by RNA extraction and subsequent reverse transcription served as the template for sequencing. Method: immunoSEQ multiplex PCR; TCRdb's copy keeps in-frame clones and lacks some. The sample shows about 190,000 clones, 60% to 70% of them seen only once. These data originate in a study of CD8+ T cells in alopecia areata. Background on the study: Treated individuals took tofacitinib by mouth, 5 to 10 mg twice daily. Study-wide results and limits: Association of baseline CD8+ expansion with response is uncertain owing to one nonresponder. Patients displayed less clarity in TCR sharing than mice, a finding possibly related to HLA. Numerous clones, expanded in lesions, remained in scalp and blood during tofacitinib.

The treatment is: oral pan-JAK inhibitor, 5-10 mg twice daily. The CDR3 is made up of 15 amino acids. Trimming stripped 1 base from V and 0 bases from J, with 9 bases between. Germline V CDR1 and CDR2: SGHVS, FQNEAQ. This clonotype was sampled from a human donor with alopecia areata. The sequenced sample was CD4+ T cells sorted from blood, obtained at week 4, from a patient treated with tofacitinib. The rearrangement links TRBV7-8 to TRBJ1-2, with no clear D. CDR3 bases: TGTGCCAGCAGCTTAGAGCGCGTCCCTAACTATGGCTACACCTTC. Amino acid sequence: CASSLERVPNYGYTF.